These 21 T cell receptor beta chains originate from one sample sequenced in a study of T cells after yellow fever vaccination. TCRdb re-called the 5' RACE reads through MiXCR, storing one row per CDR3 protein. The table has more than 55,000 distinct CDR3 sequences, around 7.4% seen once. This specimen consisted of CD8+ T cells sorted from PBMCs, obtained 15 days after the yellow fever booster vaccination. These TCRs come from a man under 40 who received the YFV17D yellow fever vaccine.

As concerns this clonotype: This may stem from a read error, because a much larger clone lies one nucleotide away. The chain employs TRBV30 and TRBJ2-7; 8 nucleotides match TRBD1. Trimming removed 4 bases from V and 5 bases from J; junction bases left unmatched: 10. Looked up from germline, CDR1 is GTSNPN and CDR2 is SVGIG (reference sequence). This CDR3 is 14 amino acids long. The chain's CDR3 is CAWTTGGSHDEQYF. CDR3 nucleotides: TGTGCCTGGACTACAGGGGGGAGCCATGACGAGCAGTACTTC.

This clonotype was recorded at least ten times. This sequence joins TRBV6-2 or TRBV6-3 and TRBJ2-1; D ambiguous. The ends were cut back, 5 bases at V and 0 bases at J, with 8 bases in the middle. From germline, CDR1 is MNHEY and CDR2 SVGEGT. This CDR3 is built from 14 residues. CDR3 residues: CASSRTTSYNEQFF. The CDR3 region has the DNA TGTGCCAGCAGTAGAACTACCTCCTACAATGAGCAGTTCTTC.

This clonotype came up many times. The V gene is TRBV24-1, the J gene TRBJ2-1; 7 nucleotides match TRBD2. The V segment lost 3 bases and the J segment 2 bases; nucleotides outside the gene matches: 9. The CDR3 covers 17 residues. Germline CDR1 KGHDR, CDR2 SFDVKD. CDR3 protein: CATSDNRLGGPYNEQFF. The CDR3 DNA is TGTGCCACCAGTGATAATCGTCTGGGAGGGCCCTACAATGAGCAGTTCTTC.

The J gene is TRBJ2-7, the V gene TRBV7-8; 11 bases align to TRBD2. The trim removed 6 bases at V and 6 bases at J, leaving 7 bases unmatched. CDR1 and CDR2 (germline): SGHVS, FQNEAQ. The length of the CDR3 is 14 residues. The DNA for the CDR3 is TGTGCCAGCAGTGAACTAGCGGGAGTTGGCGAGCAGTACTTC. It translates to CASSELAGVGEQYF.

This clonotype was detected many times. The gene calls are TRBV5-5 and TRBJ2-2, with D possibly TRBD1 on 6 matching bases. Germline CDR1 reads SGHKS; CDR2 reads YYEKEE (reference sequence). V lost 2 bases to trimming and J lost 2 bases, with 7 bases between them. This CDR3 comprises 14 residues. The CDR3 sequence is CASSLQGNTGELFF. In DNA, the CDR3 is TGTGCCAGCAGCTTACAGGGAAACACCGGGGAGCTGTTTTTT. Supplemented by reference TRBV5-5 and TRBJ2-2, the full variable domain reads DAGVTQSPTHLIKTRGQQVTLRCSPISGHKSVSWYQQVLGQGPQFIFQYYEKEERGRGNFPDRFSARQFPNYSSELNVNALLLGDSALYLCASSLQGNTGELFFGEGSRLTVL.

Ten or more counts support this clonotype. The CDR3 nucleotides are TGTGCCAGCAGCCAAGGTCCCCTCGATGAGCAGTTCTTC. Residues: CASSQGPLDEQFF. The J gene is TRBJ2-1, the V gene TRBV4-2; the D is unclear. This CDR3 has 13 amino acids. V lost 1 base to trimming and J lost 8 bases, with 9 bases between them. Germline V gene lookup returns CDR1 LGHNA and CDR2 YNFKEQ.

This clonotype has a count of ten or more. The chain carries TRBV6-2 or TRBV6-3 and TRBJ1-2; the match to TRBD1 covers 7 bases. Germline V gives CDR1 MNHEY, CDR2 SVGEGT. J was trimmed by 9 bases and V by 2 bases; bases with no gene match: 9. The CDR3 sequence is 14 residues long. This CDR3 reads CASSYGGQIGSYTF. The CDR3 coding sequence is TGTGCCAGCAGTTACGGGGGACAGATCGGTAGCTACACCTTC.

In its sample, this clonotype was seen many times. The rearrangement links TRBV12-3 or TRBV12-4 to TRBJ2-5; 8 nucleotides agree with TRBD2. The CDR3 extends over 14 amino acids. The V gene end was trimmed by 6 bases and the J gene end by 4 bases; junction bases not matched to a gene: 7. The DNA for the CDR3 is TGTGCCAGCAGAAAAACCCTAGCGGGAGAGACCCAGTACTTC. Its protein product is CASRKTLAGETQYF.

This clonotype came up many times. The chain uses TRBV7-9 and TRBJ2-3; D not resolved. This CDR3 has 14 residues. CDR1 is SEHNR and CDR2 is FQNEAQ in the germline V gene (reference sequence). V shed 1 base and J shed 4 bases, with 9 bases lying between them. This chain's CDR3 is CASSLEASSDTQYF. CDR3 coding DNA: TGTGCCAGCAGCTTAGAGGCGTCCTCAGATACGCAGTATTTT.

Note on this clonotype: One base away lies a much larger clone, so this may be a sequencing read error. The V gene is TRBV12-5, the J gene TRBJ2-2, with D possibly being TRBD1 or TRBD2 (5 bases each). The CDR3 has 13 residues. The V end lost 1 base, the J end lost 6 bases, and 6 bases lay between the germline ends. Germline lookup yields CDR1 LGHNT and CDR2 FRNRAP. The CDR3 DNA reads TGTGCTAGTGGTTTGGGGGACGCCGGGGAGCTGTTTTTT. Protein product: CASGLGDAGELFF. The variable domain in full, completed from reference TRBV12-5 and TRBJ2-2, reads DARVTQTPRHKVTEMGQEVTMRCQPILGHNTVFWYRQTMMQGLELLAYFRNRAPLDDSGMPKDRFSAEMPDATLATLKIQPSEPRDSAVYFCASGLGDAGELFFGEGSRLTVL.

This clonotype was seen many times. The rearrangement joins TRBV11-1 to TRBJ2-5; 10 bases map to TRBD1. The CDR3 runs to 18 residues. Germline V gives CDR1 SGHAT, CDR2 FQDESV (reference sequence). J gave up 0 bases and V 3 bases, and 10 bases lay outside the gene matches. The CDR3 nucleotides are TGTGCCAGCAGCTTTGGACAGGGGGAGCTGGTTGACCAAGAGACCCAGTACTTC. Protein: CASSFGQGELVDQETQYF.

This clonotype showed up many times. CDR3 region: CASSQVSGYNEQFF. CDR3 DNA sequence: TGCGCCAGCAGCCAAGTTTCAGGGTACAATGAGCAGTTCTTC. This chain joins TRBV4-3 and TRBJ2-1, with a tentative D call TRBD1 (5 bases). Deletions cut 1 base from V and 4 bases from J, with 8 bases between. Per germline, CDR1 LGHNA and CDR2 YSLEER. This CDR3 is built from 14 residues.

Concerning this clonotype: This clone may be a read error of a much larger clone one base away. V and J are TRBV23-1 and TRBJ2-2; unclear D gene. TRBV23-1 carries the ORF label, with uncertain function. The CDR3 is 12 amino acids. The ends were cut back, 7 bases at V and 5 bases at J, with 8 bases in the middle. The chain's CDR3 is CASILRTGELFF. The CDR3 DNA is TGCGCCAGCATTCTTCGTACCGGGGAGCTGTTTTTT.

In this sample, this clonotype turned up many times. The J gene is TRBJ2-7, the V gene TRBV29-1; a possible D gene is TRBD1 (6 bases). CDR3 size: 14 residues. CDR1 is SQVTM and CDR2 is ANQGSEA in the germline V gene. Trimming stripped 0 bases from V and 2 bases from J, with 11 bases between. CDR3 sequence reads: CSVEDSGVPYEQYF. The CDR3 DNA sequence: TGCAGCGTTGAAGATTCAGGGGTTCCCTACGAGCAGTACTTC.

This clonotype was counted at least ten times. This chain uses TRBV20-1 with TRBJ2-1; D unclear. V was trimmed by 2 bases and J by 6 bases, leaving 2 bases between them. Germline V gene lookup returns CDR1 DFQATT and CDR2 SNEGSKA (reference sequence). CDR3 length: 10 amino acids. CDR3 region: CSARLNEQFF. DNA for the CDR3: TGCAGTGCTAGACTCAATGAGCAGTTCTTC.

This clonotype appeared many times. Here the CDR3 DNA reads TGCAGCGTTGTGAGAGAGACCTACGAGCAGTACTTC. Amino acid sequence: CSVVRETYEQYF. The chain couples TRBV29-1 to TRBJ2-7; D is unresolved. The V and J ends lost 4 bases and 2 bases respectively, with 9 bases between them. From germline, CDR1 is SQVTM and CDR2 ANQGSEA. CDR3 length: 12 amino acids.

This clonotype was detected many times. V and J are TRBV5-5 and TRBJ2-7; maybe TRBD2 (5 bases). The CDR3 sequence is 15 residues long. Germline V lookup: CDR1 SGHKS, CDR2 YYEKEE (reference sequence). V dropped 0 bases and J dropped 4 bases, with 14 bases sitting between them. In DNA, the CDR3 is TGTGCCAGCAGCTTGGAGTGGGAGACGGTTTACGAGCAGTACTTC. It encodes CASSLEWETVYEQYF.

There are many counts of this clonotype. The chain combines TRBV20-1 with TRBJ1-3; no clear D. V was shortened by 7 bases and J by 0 bases, with 10 bases between the two germline ends. Per the germline V gene, CDR1 is DFQATT and CDR2 is SNEGSKA (reference sequence). This CDR3 region has 13 residues. CDR3 nucleotide sequence: TGCAGTGTGAGCGGGTACTCTGGAAACACCATATATTTT. It translates to CSVSGYSGNTIYF.

At least ten counts were recorded for this clonotype. This chain links TRBV7-9 with TRBJ2-1; D is unclear. The germline V gene has CDR1 SEHNR and CDR2 FQNEAQ (reference sequence). V was clipped by 5 bases and J by 0 bases, with 5 bases between them. The CDR3 is made up of 13 amino acids. Here the CDR3 reads CASSDGSYNEQFF. CDR3 coding DNA: TGTGCCAGCAGCGACGGCTCCTACAATGAGCAGTTCTTC.

At least ten counts were recorded for this clonotype. This sequence joins TRBV5-1 and TRBJ2-5; 7 nucleotides match TRBD1. Germline V CDR1 and CDR2: SGHRS, YFSETQ. The CDR3 totals 16 residues. V shed 4 bases, J shed 3 bases, and the junction held 12 bases outside the gene matches. This CDR3 reads CASSPLRLDREETQYF. The CDR3 nucleotides read TGCGCCAGCAGCCCACTACGTCTAGACAGGGAAGAGACCCAGTACTTC.

This clonotype was recorded at least ten times. The rearrangement uses TRBV15 and TRBJ2-1; D is ambiguous. There are 15 residues in the CDR3. CDR1 and CDR2 (germline): LNHNV, YYDKDF (reference sequence). Between the trimmed V and J ends, which lost 1 base and 4 bases, there was a span of 11 bases. The chain's CDR3 is CATSRGASFYNEQFF. CDR3 sequence (DNA): TGTGCCACCAGCAGAGGGGCGTCATTTTACAATGAGCAGTTCTTC.